The TCR beta chain described here comes from a study of T cell responses to AZD1222 COVID-19 vaccine. Whole-study findings and limits: Donors in the cohort were predominantly white British and more often female, and clonal diversity was possibly underestimated. No day 14 peak samples; only post-peak repertoires were characterized. Among those given AZD1222, only five or six were seropositive at baseline.

The V end lost 4 bases, the J end lost 4 bases, and 16 bases lay between the germline ends. Germline V gives CDR1 SEHNR, CDR2 FQNEAQ (reference sequence). This CDR3 comprises 15 residues. Libraries were prepared by immunoSEQ multiplex PCR; TCRdb keeps only in-frame clonotypes and omits some of them. The profile covers 73,000 or so clones, with about 91% appearing a single time and roughly a fifth taken by the ten largest. With respect to this clone: Its antigen is not identified.

The V gene is TRBV7-9, the J gene TRBJ1-1; possibly TRBD1 for D (5 bases). This TCR derives from an adult in good health. The specimen was peripheral blood, collected on day 0 of AZD1222 vaccination. The CDR3 sequence is CASSSSSGWTTEAFF. CDR3 sequence (DNA): TGTGCCAGCAGCTCCAGCTCAGGGTGGACCACTGAAGCTTTCTTT.